The T cell receptor (beta chain) under discussion was sequenced for a study of T-cell memory formation after mild COVID-19. Study at large: The TCR clusters were mostly specific to one donor.

MiXCR, run by TCRdb on the 5' RACE reads, gives a single entry per CDR3 protein. The sample has some 450,000 distinct CDR3 sequences, around 17% seen once. Findings of the study overall: Clones that got smaller from day 15 to 85 had even CD4/CD8, while clones growing later tipped toward CD4+. Pre-infection memory contained some responding clones, which suggested that cross-reactive memory had joined. Shrinking CD4+ clones were chiefly CM and EM; CD8+ ones were chiefly EMRA.

This clonotype was seen a handful of times. Antigen specificity is unknown. The TCR sequence derives from a man between 18 and 35 years old who had mild COVID-19 (a few samples of this study predate the infection). Cell type and time point are not known. The source material was PBMCs or a T cell subset sorted from them (not recorded which).

The CDR3 sequence: CASKGTGLGEAFF. CDR3 sequence (DNA): TGTGCCAGCAAAGGGACCGGGTTGGGGGAAGCTTTCTTT. This rearrangement joins TRBV12-3 or TRBV12-4 to TRBJ1-1; TRBD1 might be the D (5 bases). The CDR3 spans 13 residues. The germline V and J ends were trimmed by 7 bases and 8 bases, with 17 bases remaining between them.